The 15 T cell receptor beta chains presented below share a single source sample, sequenced in a study of blood T cell repertoires in COVID-19. The protocol was immunoSEQ multiplex PCR, while the TCRdb copy is restricted to in-frame clones and leaves out a portion. The sample lists 200,000 to 300,000 clones, around 87% occurring once. The sequenced material came from peripheral blood. The source of these receptors is a woman aged 40 to 55 who had recovered from COVID-19.

The rearrangement joins TRBV11-2 to TRBJ2-3, with D perhaps TRBD2 (6 bases). Germline lookup yields CDR1 SGHAT and CDR2 FQNNGV. The CDR3 runs 14 residues. The V gene lost 1 base and the J gene lost 4 bases, with 9 bases spanning the gap. CDR3 DNA sequence: TGTGCCAGCAGCTTAGTTGGAGGGGCAGATACGCAGTATTTT. Residues: CASSLVGGADTQYF.

Only a few counts were recorded for this clone. The CDR3 DNA is TGTGCCAGCAGTCCCAGATCCACTGAAGCTTTCTTT. As protein: CASSPRSTEAFF. The J gene is TRBJ1-1, the V gene TRBV6-5; D is ambiguous. The germline V gene has CDR1 MNHEY and CDR2 SVGAGI. The CDR3 covers 12 residues. V was cut by 5 bases and J by 4 bases, with 8 bases left in between.

The CDR3 nucleotides are TGTGCCAGCAGCGTACCGGCGGGGCCAATCGGGGAGCTGTTTTTT. This codes for CASSVPAGPIGELFF. The chain has TRBV9 and TRBJ2-2; a possible D gene is TRBD2 (6 bases). This CDR3 is 15 amino acids long. V was shortened by 1 base and J by 7 bases, with 14 bases between the two germline ends. In germline, CDR1 is SGDLS, CDR2 YYNGEE.

The J gene is TRBJ2-2, the V gene TRBV25-1; 9 bases fit TRBD2. The CDR3 is 17 residues long. With V trimmed by 8 bases and J by 4 bases, 14 bases remained unmatched. CDR1 MGHDK and CDR2 SYGVNS come from the germline V gene. The CDR3 DNA follows: TGTGCCAGCTCATGGGGTTTGGGACTAGCTCTCACCGGGGAGCTGTTTTTT. Encoded protein: CASSWGLGLALTGELFF.

This chain links TRBV6-5 with TRBJ2-3; TRBD1 agrees at 12 bases. The CDR3 is 16 residues long. Per the germline V gene, CDR1 is MNHEY and CDR2 is SVGAGI. After removal of 4 bases from V and 2 bases from J, the junction contained 4 bases not matched to a gene. The CDR3 DNA is TGTGCCAGCAGTTGGAGGGGACAGGGGGCCACAGATACGCAGTATTTT. Amino acid sequence: CASSWRGQGATDTQYF.

The chain employs TRBV12-3 or TRBV12-4 and TRBJ2-3; no definite D call. The CDR3 loop spans 13 amino acids. The germline V and J ends were trimmed by 5 bases and 2 bases, with 8 bases remaining between them. DNA for the CDR3: TGTGCCAGCAGTCTTAGCTTCACAGATACGCAGTATTTT. This sequence encodes CASSLSFTDTQYF.

DNA for the CDR3: TGTGCCAGCAGCCAAGATACGGGGTGGTATAATAATTCACCCCTCCACTTT. Its protein is CASSQDTGWYNNSPLHF. This rearrangement joins TRBV14 to TRBJ1-6; D remains unclear. Germline CDR1 reads SGHDN; CDR2 reads FVKESK. This CDR3 contains 17 residues. The ends were cut back, 0 bases at V and 5 bases at J, with 14 bases in the middle.

J is TRBJ1-2 and V is TRBV5-1; 9 nucleotides agree with TRBD1. Trimming took 4 bases from V and 14 from J; bases not matched to a gene: 9. The CDR3 runs 12 residues. Germline loops: CDR1 SGHRS, CDR2 YFSETQ. Here the CDR3 DNA reads TGCGCCAGCAGCATGCCGGGACAGGGTGCAACCTTC. Translation gives CASSMPGQGATF.

The chain has TRBV7-8 and TRBJ1-6, with 9 bases fitting TRBD1. V shed 5 bases and J 9 bases; nucleotides not matched to a gene: 8. CDR3 length: 15 amino acids. Looked up from germline, CDR1 is SGHVS and CDR2 is FQNEAQ. In DNA form, the CDR3 reads TGTGCCAGCAGCGCCCGGACAGGGGTGATTTCACCCCTCCACTTT. Its translation: CASSARTGVISPLHF.

The chain is built from TRBV11-2 and TRBJ1-5; 12 bases are a match to TRBD1. The V gene end was trimmed by 4 bases and the J gene end by 3 bases; junction bases not matched to a gene: 10. This CDR3 region has 18 residues. Germline CDR1 reads SGHAT; CDR2 reads FQNNGV. As DNA, the CDR3 is TGTGCCAGCAGCTCCGGGACAGGGGGCCGGATATTCAATCAGCCCCAGCATTTT. Residues: CASSSGTGGRIFNQPQHF.

V and J are TRBV2 and TRBJ2-2; 8 bases agree with TRBD1. CDR3 size: 15 residues. Germline trimming cut 8 bases from V and 5 bases from J; bases unmatched to any gene: 10. Germline CDR1 reads SNHLY; CDR2 reads FYNNEI. The CDR3: CASQVAGGETGELFF. CDR3 DNA sequence: TGTGCCAGCCAAGTGGCAGGGGGCGAAACCGGGGAGCTGTTTTTT.

This clone was detected only a few times. The rearrangement links TRBV11-2 to TRBJ2-5; D possibly corresponds to TRBD2 (6 bases). The CDR3 sequence is 16 residues long. In germline, CDR1 is SGHAT, CDR2 FQNNGV. V dropped 4 bases and J dropped 1 base, with 16 bases sitting between them. CDR3 bases: TGTGCCAGCAGCTCCCGCTTCGGCGGGATCCAAGAGACCCAGTACTTC. Its translation is CASSSRFGGIQETQYF.

This clone was counted only a few times. V usage is TRBV27 and J usage is TRBJ1-1; 7 nucleotides match TRBD1. J was trimmed by 0 bases and V by 6 bases; bases with no gene match: 10. The CDR3 covers 16 residues. In germline, CDR1 is MNHEY, CDR2 SMNVEV (reference sequence). CDR3 coding DNA: TGTGCCAGCAGGAGAGGATCGGGACAGATGAACACTGAAGCTTTCTTT. Encoded protein: CASRRGSGQMNTEAFF.

The chain joins TRBV5-6 to TRBJ2-7; TRBD1 agrees at 8 bases. Germline assignment: CDR1 SGHDT and CDR2 YYEEEE. CDR3 size: 14 residues. The junction had 6 bases not matched to a gene; V was cut back by 0 bases and J by 7 bases. In DNA, the CDR3 is TGTGCCAGCAGCTTGGAGCAGGGGGCGAGGGAGCAGTACTTC. Its translation: CASSLEQGAREQYF. The whole variable domain, filled in from reference TRBV5-6 and TRBJ2-7, reads DAGVTQSPTHLIKTRGQQVTLRCSPKSGHDTVSWYQQALGQGPQFIFQYYEEEERQRGNFPDRFSGHQFPNYSSELNVNALLLGDSALYLCASSLEQGAREQYFGPGTRLTVT.

The chain combines TRBV3-1 (or the pseudogene TRBV3-2) with TRBJ1-5, with D unclear. CDR3 length equals 14 residues. CDR1 is LGHDT and CDR2 is YNNKEL in the germline V gene (reference sequence). V lost 2 bases and J lost 0, with 5 bases in between. Here the CDR3 reads CASSQFHSNQPQHF. Here the CDR3 DNA reads TGTGCCAGCAGCCAATTCCATAGCAATCAGCCCCAGCATTTT.